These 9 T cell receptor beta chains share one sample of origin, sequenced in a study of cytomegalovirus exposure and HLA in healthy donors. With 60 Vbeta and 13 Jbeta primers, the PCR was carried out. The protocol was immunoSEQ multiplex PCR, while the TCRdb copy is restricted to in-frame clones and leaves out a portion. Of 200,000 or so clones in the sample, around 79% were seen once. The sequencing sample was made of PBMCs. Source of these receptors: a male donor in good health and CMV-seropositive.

CDR3 residues: CASSRRQGVRETQYF. The CDR3 DNA is TGTGCCAGCAGCCGACGACAGGGCGTGCGAGAGACCCAGTACTTC. The rearrangement uses TRBV6-5 and TRBJ2-5; 7 bases are shared with TRBD1. CDR1 is MNHEY and CDR2 is SVGAGI in the germline V gene. The trim removed 6 bases at V and 4 bases at J, leaving 11 bases unmatched. The CDR3 has 15 residues.

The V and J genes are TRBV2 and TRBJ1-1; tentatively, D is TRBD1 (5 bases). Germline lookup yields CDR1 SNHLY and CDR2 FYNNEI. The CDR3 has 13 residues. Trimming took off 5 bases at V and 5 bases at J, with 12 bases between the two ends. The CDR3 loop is CASSPQGRTEAFF. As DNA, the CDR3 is TGTGCCAGCAGTCCCCAGGGTCGGACTGAAGCTTTCTTT.

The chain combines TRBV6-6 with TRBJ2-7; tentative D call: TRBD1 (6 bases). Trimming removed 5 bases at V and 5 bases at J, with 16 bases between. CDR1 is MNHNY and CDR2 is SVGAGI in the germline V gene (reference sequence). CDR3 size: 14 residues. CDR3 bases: TGTGCCAGCAGTATCGCAGGGGAGATAGACGAGCAGTACTTC. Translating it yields CASSIAGEIDEQYF.

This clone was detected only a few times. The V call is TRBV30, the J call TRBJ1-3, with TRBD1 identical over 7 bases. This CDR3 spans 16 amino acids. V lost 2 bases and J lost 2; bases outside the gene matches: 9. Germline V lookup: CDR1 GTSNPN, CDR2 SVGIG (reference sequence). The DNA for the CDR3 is TGTGCCTGGAGTTTAATCAGGGGGAGAACTGGAAACACCATATATTTT. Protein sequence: CAWSLIRGRTGNTIYF.

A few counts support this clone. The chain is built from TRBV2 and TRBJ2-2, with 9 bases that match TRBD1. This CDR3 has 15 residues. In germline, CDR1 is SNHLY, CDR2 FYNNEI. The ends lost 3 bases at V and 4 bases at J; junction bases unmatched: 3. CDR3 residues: CASSDMDRGTGELFF. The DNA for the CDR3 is TGTGCCAGCAGTGACATGGACAGGGGCACCGGGGAGCTGTTTTTT.

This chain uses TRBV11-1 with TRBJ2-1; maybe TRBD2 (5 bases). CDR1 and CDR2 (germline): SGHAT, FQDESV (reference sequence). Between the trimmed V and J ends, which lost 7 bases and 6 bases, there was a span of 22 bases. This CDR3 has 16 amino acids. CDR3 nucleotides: TGTGCCAGCATCCAAGGTTCCTCTTCAGGAGGCAATGAGCAGTTCTTC. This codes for CASIQGSSSGGNEQFF.

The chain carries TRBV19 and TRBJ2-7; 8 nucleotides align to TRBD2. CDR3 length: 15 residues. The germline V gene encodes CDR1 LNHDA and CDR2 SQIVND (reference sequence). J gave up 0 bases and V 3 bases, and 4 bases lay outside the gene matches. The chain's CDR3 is CASSIGAGGSYEQYF. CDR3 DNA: TGTGCCAGTAGTATCGGGGCGGGGGGCTCCTACGAGCAGTACTTC.

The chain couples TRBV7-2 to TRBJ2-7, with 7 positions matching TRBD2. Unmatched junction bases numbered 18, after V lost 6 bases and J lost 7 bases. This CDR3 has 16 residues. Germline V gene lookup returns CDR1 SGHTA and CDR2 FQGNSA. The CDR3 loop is CASSSERGRASHEQYF. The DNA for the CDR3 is TGTGCCAGCAGTTCCGAGCGGGGACGAGCATCTCATGAGCAGTACTTC.

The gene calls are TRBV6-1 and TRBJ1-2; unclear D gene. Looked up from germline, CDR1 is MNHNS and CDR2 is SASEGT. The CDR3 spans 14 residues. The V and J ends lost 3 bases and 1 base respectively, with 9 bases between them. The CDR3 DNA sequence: TGTGCCAGCAGTGACCCGGGTGGTAACTATGGCTACACCTTC. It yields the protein CASSDPGGNYGYTF.